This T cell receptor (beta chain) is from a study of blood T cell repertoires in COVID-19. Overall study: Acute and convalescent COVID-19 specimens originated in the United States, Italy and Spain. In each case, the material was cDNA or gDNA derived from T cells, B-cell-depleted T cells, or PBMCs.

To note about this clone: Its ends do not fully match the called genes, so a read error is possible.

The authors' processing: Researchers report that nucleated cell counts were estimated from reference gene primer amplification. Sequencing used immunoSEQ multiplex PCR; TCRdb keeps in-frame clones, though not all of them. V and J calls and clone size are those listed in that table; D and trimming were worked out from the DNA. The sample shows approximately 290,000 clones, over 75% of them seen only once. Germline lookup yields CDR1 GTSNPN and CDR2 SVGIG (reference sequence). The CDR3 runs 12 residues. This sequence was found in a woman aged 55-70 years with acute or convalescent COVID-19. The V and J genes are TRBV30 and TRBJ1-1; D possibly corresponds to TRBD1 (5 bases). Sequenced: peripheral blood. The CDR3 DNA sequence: TGTGCCTGGCGTAAGGGGAACGCTGAAGCTTTCTTT. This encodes CAWRKGNAEAFF.